This entry is about one T cell receptor (beta chain). Antigen: not known. The data were obtained in a study of early T cells in non-severe SARS-CoV-2 infection. Study-wide context: It was bulk RNA from unsorted whole blood that was sequenced, and the chains were unpaired. Study-level points and caveats: Reliance on VDJdb matching favored anti-spike CD8 responses; private and CD4 specificities were missed.

Unique molecular identifier tags were affixed to discrete cDNA molecules. TCRdb reanalysed the 5' RACE reads using MiXCR and keeps one entry per CDR3 protein. The sample yields over 85,000 distinct CDR3 sequences, roughly 12% seen once. Germline V gives CDR1 SGHRS, CDR2 YFSETQ. The CDR3 contains 12 residues. V lost 4 bases to trimming and J lost 4 bases, with 8 bases between them. The material was whole blood, obtained at baseline. The V gene is TRBV5-1, the J gene TRBJ1-1, with D maybe TRBD1 (6 bases). This TCR came from an adult who was a healthcare worker with PCR-confirmed SARS-CoV-2 infection or an uninfected control (not recorded which). This chain's CDR3 is CASSPRGTEAFF. CDR3 sequence (DNA): TGCGCCAGCAGCCCCAGGGGCACTGAAGCTTTCTTT. The whole variable domain, remainder taken from reference TRBV5-1 and TRBJ1-1, is KAGVTQTPRYLIKTRGQQVTLSCSPISGHRSVSWYQQTPGQGLQFLFEYFSETQRNKGNFPGRFSGRQFSNSRSEMNVSTLELGDSALYLCASSPRGTEAFFGQGTRLTVV.